The clone carrying this TCR beta chain has just one count. Trimming stripped 7 bases from V and 4 bases from J, with 11 bases between. This CDR3 contains 13 residues. Germline V gene sequence: CDR1 MNHEY, CDR2 SVGAGI. The sample belongs to a study of OX40 agonist ivuxolimab in advanced cancers. Background on the study: Partial responses occurred in Three dose-escalation patients, one with hepatocellular carcinoma and two with cutaneous melanoma.

Here immunoSEQ multiplex PCR was the method, and the copy in TCRdb shows in-frame clones only, minus some. The repertoire holds roughly 60,000 clones, approximately 85% seen once, with roughly 4.5% in the top ten. Sample: CD4+ or CD8+ T cells sorted from blood, taken in a trial of the OX40 agonist ivuxolimab. The genes are TRBV6-5 and TRBJ1-5; D ambiguous. The sequence was obtained from an adult with an advanced solid tumor such as melanoma, head and neck, liver or kidney cancer. The CDR3 loop reads CASINGRNQPQHF. The CDR3 DNA reads TGTGCCAGCATAAATGGGAGAAATCAGCCCCAGCATTTT.